This passage covers 5 T cell receptor beta chains from one sample sequenced in a study of STAT5B mutations in CD4+ large granular lymphocyte leukemia (dated by TCRdb to the early 2020s). The library was obtained by the immunoSEQ multiplex PCR assay. The table comes from immuneACCESS by way of TCRdb, which keeps in-frame sequences with V and J called. Part of the clones is missing from these tables; in studies checked, under half for an unresolved V gene and the rest for unknown reasons. Counted in this sample were about 32,000 clones; approximately 76% of them appeared once. The top ten clones comprise roughly 0.44% of the sample. The sequencing input was CD4+ T cells from blood buffy coats. Receptors originate from a human donor in good health.

The chain carries TRBV9 and TRBJ2-5; 9 nucleotides match TRBD2. CDR3 length equals 15 residues. Germline V gene sequence: CDR1 SGDLS, CDR2 YYNGEE. The V segment lost 3 bases and the J segment 5 bases; nucleotides outside the gene matches: 8. CDR3 residues: CASSGLAALQETQYF. The CDR3, as DNA: TGTGCCAGCAGCGGACTAGCGGCTCTGCAGGAGACCCAGTACTTC.

V and J are TRBV10-3 and TRBJ2-3; D is ambiguous. V was cut by 0 bases and J by 3 bases, with 13 bases left in between. This CDR3 comprises 16 residues. Per germline, CDR1 ENHRY and CDR2 SYGVKD. The CDR3 loop is CAISESKVLGTDTQYF. Written as DNA, the CDR3 is TGTGCCATCAGTGAGTCGAAGGTCTTGGGAACAGATACGCAGTATTTT.

This chain uses TRBV5-4 with TRBJ1-4; TRBD1 aligns across 7 bases. Looked up from germline, CDR1 is SGHNT and CDR2 is YYREEE (reference sequence). The CDR3 spans 14 residues. J lost 6 bases, V lost 3 bases, and 5 bases had no gene match. CDR3 bases: TGTGCCAGCAGCTCTCCTGGACAGGATGAAAAACTGTTTTTT. Translation: CASSSPGQDEKLFF.

The chain carries TRBV30 and TRBJ1-1; no firm D call. Trimming took off 2 bases at V and 6 bases at J, with 4 bases between the two ends. CDR1 is GTSNPN and CDR2 is SVGIG in the germline V gene (reference sequence). This CDR3 is built from 10 residues. CDR3 region: CAWSRPEAFF. CDR3 DNA sequence: TGTGCCTGGAGTAGGCCTGAAGCTTTCTTT.

This clone was seen a single time. The V call is TRBV5-4, the J call TRBJ2-7, with D perhaps matching TRBD2 (5 bases). The CDR3 runs to 15 residues. Looked up from germline, CDR1 is SGHNT and CDR2 is YYREEE (reference sequence). V gave up 4 bases and J gave up 5 bases, with 19 bases separating them. The CDR3 loop reads CASSPPGIKMDEQYF. In nucleotides, the CDR3 is TGTGCCAGCAGCCCCCCCGGGATAAAGATGGACGAGCAGTACTTC.